One and the same sample provided the 19 T cell receptor beta chains below, sequenced in a study of T cell repertoires in aging, cancer and after chemotherapy. Amplification of TCR beta used genomic DNA extracted from peripheral blood. Multiplex touch-down PCR with TRB-A/B primers amplified rearranged V-D-J TRB sequences. TCRdb itself ran the multiplex PCR reads through MiXCR, one entry per CDR3 protein. The sample contains more than 10,000 distinct CDR3 sequences, 26% of which appear only once. The specimen sequenced was blood. Every receptor here comes from a human donor in good health.

A note on this clonotype: A much larger clone lies one base from this, so it may be a read error. This chain links TRBV10-3 with TRBJ1-3; 9 bases match TRBD1. There are 16 residues in the CDR3. Germline trimming cut 6 bases from V and 3 bases from J; bases unmatched to any gene: 9. Per germline, CDR1 ENHRY and CDR2 SYGVKD. The CDR3 DNA reads as TGTGCCATCAGGTTACAGGGGGCGAAGCGTGGAAACACCATATATTTT. Its translation is CAIRLQGAKRGNTIYF.

The V call is TRBV6-6, the J call TRBJ1-1; maybe TRBD1 (6 bases). Trimming stripped 7 bases from V and 1 base from J, with 13 bases between. Germline CDR1 and CDR2: MNHNY and SVGAGI (reference sequence). The length of the CDR3 is 14 residues. The CDR3 region is CASTTGGGNTEAFF. CDR3 DNA: TGTGCCAGCACCACGGGAGGGGGGAACACTGAAGCTTTCTTT.

This clonotype was recorded only once. Mismatch with germline at one junction end may stem from a read error. The chain employs TRBV19 and TRBJ1-4; D gene unclear. The CDR3 covers 17 residues. From germline, CDR1 is LNHDA and CDR2 SQIVND (reference sequence). The CDR3: CASSSPPGTATNKKLFF. CDR3 in DNA: TGTGCCAGTAGTTCCCCACCTGGCACAGCAACTAATAAAAAACTGTTTTTT.

On this clonotype itself: A much larger clone is a single base away; this may be a read error. The chain carries TRBV4-2 and TRBJ2-1; 8 nucleotides align to TRBD2. The V and J ends lost 2 bases and 9 bases, in that order; junction bases with no gene match: 12. Germline-derived CDR1 and CDR2 are LGHNA and YNFKEQ. The CDR3 is 16 amino acids. CDR3 protein: CASSQHDGGGAGEQFF. The CDR3 DNA is TGTGCCAGCAGCCAACATGACGGGGGGGGGGCAGGTGAGCAGTTCTTC.

The V call is TRBV5-1, the J call TRBJ2-3, with D maybe TRBD2 (6 bases). This CDR3 spans 15 amino acids. Germline loops: CDR1 SGHRS, CDR2 YFSETQ. Deletions cut 0 bases from V and 2 bases from J, with 10 bases between. The CDR3 is CASSLVGGITDTQYF. CDR3 sequence (DNA): TGCGCCAGCAGCTTGGTCGGCGGGATCACAGATACGCAGTATTTT. Full variable domain (remainder filled in from reference TRBV5-1 and TRBJ2-3): KAGVTQTPRYLIKTRGQQVTLSCSPISGHRSVSWYQQTPGQGLQFLFEYFSETQRNKGNFPGRFSGRQFSNSRSEMNVSTLELGDSALYLCASSLVGGITDTQYFGPGTRLTVL.

The chain employs TRBV24-1 and TRBJ2-6; TRBD1 might be the D (5 bases). The V end lost 2 bases, the J end lost 0 bases, and 7 bases lay between the germline ends. The CDR3 consists of 16 residues. Germline V lookup: CDR1 KGHDR, CDR2 SFDVKD. CDR3 sequence (DNA): TGTGCCACCAGTGATTGGGGCCGCTCTGGGGCCAACGTCCTGACTTTC. It translates to CATSDWGRSGANVLTF.

V gene TRBV5-5 combines with J gene TRBJ1-1; D is ambiguous. This CDR3 contains 11 residues. Germline CDR1 is SGHKS and CDR2 is YYEKEE (reference sequence). Trimming took 1 base from V and 2 from J, leaving 0 bases between them. The CDR3, as DNA: TGTGCCAGCAGCTTGAACACTGAAGCTTTCTTT. Protein product: CASSLNTEAFF.

The genes are TRBV5-6 and TRBJ2-5; D is unresolved. The germline V gene has CDR1 SGHDT and CDR2 YYEEEE. With 2 bases removed from V and 1 base from J, the gap between germline ends came to 12 bases. CDR3 length: 15 amino acids. CDR3 coding DNA: TGTGCCAGCAGCTTCCTACGAACCGTCCAAGAGACCCAGTACTTC. Its protein is CASSFLRTVQETQYF.

The chain's CDR3 is CASSFDWSPNEQFF. CDR3 bases: TGTGCCAGCAGCTTCGACTGGAGCCCTAATGAGCAGTTCTTC. The genes are TRBV9 and TRBJ2-1; D remains ambiguous. Germline-derived CDR1 and CDR2 are SGDLS and YYNGEE. The V end was cut by 4 bases, the J end by 7 bases, with 15 bases between. CDR3 length: 14 residues.

This clonotype was seen more than once but under ten times. CDR3 in DNA: TGTGCCACTCTGACTGGATATGGTGATACGCAGTATTTT. The encoded protein is CATLTGYGDTQYF. This chain links TRBV6-1 with TRBJ2-3, with D unclear. From germline, CDR1 is MNHNS and CDR2 SASEGT. This CDR3 comprises 13 residues. Trimming took off 10 bases at V and 6 bases at J, with 17 bases between the two ends.

The V gene is TRBV4-2, the J gene TRBJ1-4; 9 bases align to TRBD1. Germline V gene lookup returns CDR1 LGHNA and CDR2 YNFKEQ. There are 17 residues in the CDR3. V shed 2 bases and J 8 bases; nucleotides not matched to a gene: 12. The CDR3 bases are TGTGCCAGCAGCCAAAAAAGTATGGGGACAGGGAGCGAAAAACTGTTTTTT. Its protein is CASSQKSMGTGSEKLFF.

This clonotype is classed as medium-sized. This chain connects TRBV6-5 to TRBJ1-1; the D is unclear. Trimming cost V 2 bases and J 7 bases, with 11 bases left between them. CDR3 length equals 13 residues. Germline CDR1 MNHEY, CDR2 SVGAGI. Here the CDR3 DNA reads TGTGCCAGCAGTTACGTGGTGACGAGTGAAGCTTTCTTT. Its protein product is CASSYVVTSEAFF.

This clonotype was observed a few times. The chain's CDR3 is CASRENEKLFF. CDR3 bases: TGTGCCAGCAGGGAAAATGAAAAACTGTTTTTT. J is TRBJ1-4 and V is TRBV6-5; D is unresolved. CDR3 size: 11 residues. The germline CDR1 and CDR2 sequences are MNHEY and SVGAGI. The V end was cut by 6 bases, the J end by 5 bases, with 4 bases between.

V usage is TRBV4-1 and J usage is TRBJ2-7; 7 bases line up with TRBD1. Trimming at V came to 1 base and at J to 1 base, leaving 4 bases not matched to a gene. CDR3 length: 15 residues. Germline CDR1 and CDR2: MGHRA and YSYEKL. CDR3 protein: CASSQGGDSSYEQYF. In DNA form, the CDR3 reads TGCGCCAGCAGCCAAGGTGGGGACAGTTCCTACGAGCAGTACTTC.

This clonotype is labeled medium-sized. The chain uses TRBV29-1 and TRBJ1-2, with D possibly being TRBD1 (6 bases). Germline-derived CDR1 and CDR2 are SQVTM and ANQGSEA. Trimming removed 4 bases at V and 12 bases at J, with 18 bases between. The CDR3 contains 12 residues. The CDR3: CSVGAPDSLHTF. As DNA, the CDR3 is TGCAGCGTTGGGGCCCCGGACAGTCTCCACACCTTC.

This clonotype is medium-sized within its sample. The rearrangement joins TRBV6-5 to TRBJ2-7, with a tentative D call TRBD1 (6 bases). The V gene lost 8 bases and the J gene lost 5 bases, with 10 bases spanning the gap. Germline-derived CDR1 and CDR2 are MNHEY and SVGAGI. The length of the CDR3 is 11 residues. DNA of the CDR3: TGTGCCAGCTACAGGGACAACGAGCAGTACTTC. Translated: CASYRDNEQYF.

The gene calls are TRBV6-2 or TRBV6-3 and TRBJ2-5; 16 bases map to TRBD2. The germline V gene has CDR1 MNHEY and CDR2 SVGEGT. The V segment lost 6 bases and the J segment 0 bases; nucleotides outside the gene matches: 10. The CDR3 extends over 19 amino acids. CDR3 in amino acids: CASSTDGTSGGVYQETQYF. Here the CDR3 DNA reads TGTGCCAGCAGCACAGACGGGACTAGCGGGGGGGTGTACCAAGAGACCCAGTACTTC.

This clonotype is judged medium-sized (0.01 to 0.1%). The V call is TRBV19, the J call TRBJ1-2, with 7 bases fitting TRBD1. The CDR3 spans 13 residues. V lost 6 bases to trimming and J lost 4 bases; unmatched junction nucleotides: 5. Germline V CDR1 and CDR2: LNHDA, SQIVND (reference sequence). CDR3 loop: CASSLTGFYGYTF. CDR3 sequence (DNA): TGTGCCAGTAGCCTGACAGGGTTCTATGGCTACACCTTC.

The chain combines TRBV6-6 with TRBJ1-2; D is perhaps TRBD1 (5 bases). The CDR3 length is 14 residues. CDR1 and CDR2 from the germline V gene are MNHNY and SVGAGI (reference sequence). V dropped 6 bases and J dropped 7 bases, with 18 bases sitting between them. The CDR3 region has the DNA TGTGCCAGCAGCACCGGGGGGACGGGGGTTGGCTACACCTTC. Translated: CASSTGGTGVGYTF.